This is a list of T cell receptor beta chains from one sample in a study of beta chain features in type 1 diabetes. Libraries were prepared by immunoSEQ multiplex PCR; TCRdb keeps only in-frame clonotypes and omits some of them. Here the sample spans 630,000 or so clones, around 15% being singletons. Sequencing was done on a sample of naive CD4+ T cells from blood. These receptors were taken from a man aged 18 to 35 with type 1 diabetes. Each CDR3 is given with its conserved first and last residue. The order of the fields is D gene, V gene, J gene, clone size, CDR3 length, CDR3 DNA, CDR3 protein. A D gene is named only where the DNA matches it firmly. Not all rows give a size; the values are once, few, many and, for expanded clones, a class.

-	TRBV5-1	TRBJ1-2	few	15	TGCGCCAGCAGCTTGGGGTCTATTAAAGCCGATGGCTACACCTTC	CASSLGSIKADGYTF
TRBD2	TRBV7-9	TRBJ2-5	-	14	TGTGCCAGCAGCCTGACTAGCGGCCAAGAGACCCAGTACTTC	CASSLTSGQETQYF
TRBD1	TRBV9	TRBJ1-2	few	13	TGTGCCAGCAGCGGGACAGGGTTCTATGGCTACACCTTC	CASSGTGFYGYTF
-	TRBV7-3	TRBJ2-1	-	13	TGTGCCAGCAGCATCTACCTCTACAATGAGCAGTTCTTC	CASSIYLYNEQFF
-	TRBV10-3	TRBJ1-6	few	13	TGTGCCATCAGTGAAGAGGTGGGTTCACCCCTCCACTTT	CAISEEVGSPLHF
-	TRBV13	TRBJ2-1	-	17	TGTGCCAGCAGCTTAATGCGGCTTATGAGCTCCTACAATGAGCAGTTCTTC	CASSLMRLMSSYNEQFF
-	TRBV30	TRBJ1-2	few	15	TGTGCCTGGGTCGGGGTCGTATCGGGAAACTATGGCTACACCTTC	CAWVGVVSGNYGYTF
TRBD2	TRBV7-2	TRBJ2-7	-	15	TGTGCCACCTCTCTGGGCGGGGGGGCCGTTTACGAGCAGTACTTC	CATSLGGGAVYEQYF
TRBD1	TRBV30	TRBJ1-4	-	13	TGTGCCTGGAATACAGGGGCTAATGAAAAACTGTTTTTT	CAWNTGANEKLFF
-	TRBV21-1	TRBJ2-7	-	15	TGTGCCAGCAGCAGAGTAAACATGACATCCTACGAGCAGTACTTC	CASSRVNMTSYEQYF
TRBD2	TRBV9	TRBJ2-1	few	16	TGTGCCAGCAGCGTATCGAGCGGGGCGCGGGTGAGGGAGCAGTTCTTC	CASSVSSGARVREQFF
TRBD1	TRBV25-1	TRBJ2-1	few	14	TGTGCCAGCAGTGCCCGACAGGGTTTGGATGAGCAGTTCTTC	CASSARQGLDEQFF
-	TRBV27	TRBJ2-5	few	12	TGTGCCAGCAGTAGGCCCGGGACACTTTCGTACTTC	CASSRPGTLSYF
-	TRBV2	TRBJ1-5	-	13	TGTGCCAGCAGTGAATTGGGTAATCAGCCCCAGCATTTT	CASSELGNQPQHF
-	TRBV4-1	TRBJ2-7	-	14	TGCGCCAGCAGCCAAGACCCAGGATACTACGAGCAGTACTTC	CASSQDPGYYEQYF
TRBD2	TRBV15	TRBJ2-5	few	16	TGTGCCACCAGCAGAGATAGTCCTAGCGGGGGGCTCGACCTTTACTTC	CATSRDSPSGGLDLYF
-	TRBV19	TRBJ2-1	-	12	TGTGCCAGTAGTGACAGATACAATGAGCAGTTCTTC	CASSDRYNEQFF
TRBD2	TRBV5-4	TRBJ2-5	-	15	TGTGCCAGCAGCCACCGGACTAGCGGGAGTGAGACCCAGTACTTC	CASSHRTSGSETQYF
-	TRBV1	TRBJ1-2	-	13	TGCACCAGCAGCCCCCGCGGGGGGCATGGCTACACCTTC	CTSSPRGGHGYTF
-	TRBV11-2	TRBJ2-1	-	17	TGTGCCAGCAGCCCATCTCACTACGCCCTCTCCTACAATGAGCAGTTCTTC	CASSPSHYALSYNEQFF
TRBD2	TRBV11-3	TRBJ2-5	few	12	TGTGCCAGCAGCTTAACCCGGGGGGCCCAGTACTTC	CASSLTRGAQYF
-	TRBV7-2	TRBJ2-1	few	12	TGTGCCAGCAGCTTCTCCTACAATGAGCAGTTCTTC	CASSFSYNEQFF
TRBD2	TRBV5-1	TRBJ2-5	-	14	TGCGCCAGCAGCCCTAGCGGACTAAAAGAGACCCAGTACTTC	CASSPSGLKETQYF
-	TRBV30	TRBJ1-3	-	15	TGTGCCTGGAGTGTGAGCACCCCAATTGGAAACACCATATATTTT	CAWSVSTPIGNTIYF
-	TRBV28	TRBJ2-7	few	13	TGTGCCAGCAGTTTACCGGGTCCCTACGAGCAGTACTTC	CASSLPGPYEQYF
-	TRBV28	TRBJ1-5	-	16	TGTGCCAGCAGTCTATGGGCCCGGGTTCGGAATCAGCCCCAGCATTTT	CASSLWARVRNQPQHF